The next 2 T cell receptor beta chains were all read from a single sample in a study of cytomegalovirus exposure and HLA in healthy donors (dated by TCRdb to the late 2010s). The library relied on the immunoSEQ multiplex PCR assay. The multiplex PCR relied on a mix of 60 forward primers for TCR Vbeta segments and 13 reverse primers for TCR Jbeta segments. The clones in this table, taken by TCRdb from immuneACCESS, are in-frame only. Not every clone is retained; where verified, under half of the shortfall comes from an unresolved V gene, and the cause of the rest is unknown. This sample comprises over 85,000 clones, around 73% of them detected only once. The ten largest clones capture about 1.3% of the sample. Sequencing was done on a sample of PBMCs. The receptors here all came from a female donor in good health and CMV-seronegative.

This chain links TRBV30 with TRBJ1-5, with 8 bases identical to TRBD1. The V gene's germline CDR1 is GTSNPN and CDR2 SVGIG (reference sequence). The trim removed 2 bases at V and 6 bases at J, leaving 6 bases unmatched. This CDR3 contains 14 residues. The CDR3 sequence is CAWSPQGAAQPQHF. DNA for the CDR3: TGTGCCTGGAGTCCTCAGGGGGCCGCTCAGCCCCAGCATTTT.

This clone has more than one count but fewer than ten. This sequence joins TRBV19 and TRBJ2-1; 8 bases fit TRBD2. Germline loops: CDR1 LNHDA, CDR2 SQIVND (reference sequence). The CDR3 runs to 15 residues. V lost 9 bases, J lost 7 bases, and 14 bases stayed unmatched. The CDR3 DNA is TGTGCCAGCAGACGAGATAGCGGGATCCAGAATGAGCAGTTCTTC. As protein: CASRRDSGIQNEQFF. The full variable domain, rest sourced from reference TRBV19 and TRBJ2-1, is DGGITQSPKYLFRKEGQNVTLSCEQNLNHDAMYWYRQDPGQGLRLIYYSQIVNDFQKGDIAEGYSVSREKKESFPLTVTSAQKNPTAFYLCASRRDSGIQNEQFFGPGTRLTVL.